This note documents a single T cell receptor beta chain sequence. In the original analysis: Junction-only sequences without quality scores came from ImmunoSEQ, so filtering differed. Libraries were prepared by immunoSEQ multiplex PCR; TCRdb keeps only in-frame clonotypes and omits some of them. V and J calls and clone size are those listed in that table; D and trimming were worked out from the DNA. The repertoire consists of approximately 940,000 clones, with about three quarters occurring once and the leading ten covering about 1.5%. The CDR3 runs to 10 residues. This record belongs to a study of shared clonotypes between healthy human individuals.

The receptor was isolated from a man in his late teens or twenties in good health. The sequenced sample was memory CD4+ T cells sorted from blood. Described subset: CD45RA-negative fraction. This sequence joins TRBV21-1 and TRBJ2-4. TRBV21-1 is designated a pseudogene. The chain's CDR3 is CASSKMATYF. Here the CDR3 DNA reads TGTGCCAGCAGCAAAATGGCTACGTACTTC.